Below are 25 T cell receptor beta chains sequenced from a single sample in a study of blood T cell repertoires in COVID-19. Sequencing was performed with immunoSEQ multiplex PCR; in TCRdb, only in-frame clones are kept and a portion is missing. Here the sample spans approximately 300,000 clones, about 80% being singletons. The specimen sequenced was peripheral blood. Receptors were obtained from a person between 65 and 80 years old with COVID-19, enrolled during active disease.

The V and J genes are TRBV28 and TRBJ2-7; D gene ambiguous. V dropped 5 bases and J dropped 0 bases, with 5 bases sitting between them. This CDR3 region has 12 residues. From germline, CDR1 is MDHEN and CDR2 SYDVKM. Here the CDR3 DNA reads TGTGCCAGCAGTCAACACTCCTACGAGCAGTACTTC. Its protein product is CASSQHSYEQYF.

This clone was seen just once. The gene calls are TRBV28 and TRBJ1-2; 7 bases match TRBD1. Germline V lookup: CDR1 MDHEN, CDR2 SYDVKM. The CDR3 covers 12 residues. V lost 5 bases and J lost 7; bases outside the gene matches: 4. The CDR3 protein is CASSTGERGYTF. The CDR3 DNA follows: TGTGCCAGCAGTACAGGGGAACGTGGCTACACCTTC.

The chain has TRBV6-1 and TRBJ1-6; TRBD1 is a possible D gene (6 bases). Germline V gene sequence: CDR1 MNHNS, CDR2 SASEGT. The CDR3 extends over 13 amino acids. V gave up 1 base and J gave up 8 bases, with 6 bases separating them. The CDR3 nucleotides are TGTGCCAGCAGTGAAGACAGGGATTCACCCCTCCACTTT. Its protein product is CASSEDRDSPLHF.

The V gene is TRBV5-4, the J gene TRBJ1-4; D might be TRBD1 (5 bases). The CDR3 has 14 residues. Germline-derived CDR1 and CDR2 are SGHNT and YYREEE (reference sequence). Trimming left V 4 bases short and J 7 bases short, with 14 bases between. The DNA for the CDR3 is TGTGCCAGCAGCCCCCAGGGTATGGGTGAAAAACTGTTTTTT. This codes for CASSPQGMGEKLFF.

This clone has just a few counts. The rearrangement joins TRBV19 to TRBJ1-5, with D perhaps TRBD1 (5 bases). Germline CDR1 and CDR2: LNHDA and SQIVND (reference sequence). This CDR3 comprises 14 residues. Trimming cost V 3 bases and J 5 bases, with 11 bases left between them. CDR3 DNA: TGTGCCAGTAGTATGGGGCTGACTTATCAGCCCCAGCATTTT. It is translated as CASSMGLTYQPQHF.

The chain joins TRBV24-1 to TRBJ1-6; TRBD1 agrees at 10 bases. The CDR3 sequence is 16 residues long. V gave up 3 bases and J gave up 7 bases; unmatched junction bases: 5. CDR1 is KGHDR and CDR2 is SFDVKD in the germline V gene. The CDR3 nucleotides are TGTGCCACCAGTGATACCCGACAGGGGGCAAATTCACCCCTCCACTTT. Protein sequence: CATSDTRQGANSPLHF.

The chain combines TRBV6-5 with TRBJ1-4, with unresolved D. With 1 base removed from V and 0 bases from J, the gap between germline ends came to 6 bases. This CDR3 is built from 15 residues. Germline V lookup: CDR1 MNHEY, CDR2 SVGAGI. In DNA, the CDR3 is TGTGCCAGCAGTTACTTCCAGACAACTAATGAAAAACTGTTTTTT. It translates to CASSYFQTTNEKLFF.

The V call is TRBV13, the J call TRBJ2-5; TRBD1 matches at 8 bases. This CDR3 is 14 amino acids long. V dropped 3 bases and J dropped 2; count of bases not matched to a gene: 2. Germline V CDR1 and CDR2: PRHDT, FYEKMQ (reference sequence). The CDR3 bases are TGTGCCAGCAGCTTCAGGGGGCTACAAGAGACCCAGTACTTC. It yields the protein CASSFRGLQETQYF. Full variable domain (rest looked up from reference TRBV13 and TRBJ2-5): AAGVIQSPRHLIKEKRETATLKCYPIPRHDTVYWYQQGPGQDPQFLISFYEKMQSDKGSIPDRFSAQQFSDYHSELNMSSLELGDSALYFCASSFRGLQETQYFGPGTRLLVL.

The gene calls are TRBV19 and TRBJ2-5, with a tentative D call TRBD2 (6 bases). CDR3 length equals 14 residues. Trimming removed 5 bases at V and 5 bases at J, with 15 bases between. CDR1 and CDR2 from the germline V gene are LNHDA and SQIVND (reference sequence). CDR3 sequence reads: CASSRGTLNETQYF. The CDR3 region has the DNA TGTGCCAGTAGTCGGGGGACCTTGAACGAGACCCAGTACTTC. The full variable domain, rest sourced from reference TRBV19 and TRBJ2-5, is DGGITQSPKYLFRKEGQNVTLSCEQNLNHDAMYWYRQDPGQGLRLIYYSQIVNDFQKGDIAEGYSVSREKKESFPLTVTSAQKNPTAFYLCASSRGTLNETQYFGPGTRLLVL.

The chain couples TRBV7-9 to TRBJ2-7, with 7 bases lining up with TRBD2. The CDR3 has 16 amino acids. After removal of 5 bases from V and 4 bases from J, the junction contained 14 bases not matched to a gene. The V gene's germline CDR1 is SEHNR and CDR2 FQNEAQ (reference sequence). This CDR3 is CASSRGELAVGYEQYF. The CDR3 region has the DNA TGTGCCAGCAGCCGGGGGGAACTTGCGGTGGGTTACGAGCAGTACTTC.

The chain is built from TRBV27 and TRBJ2-1, with 7 bases identical to TRBD2. Germline loops: CDR1 MNHEY, CDR2 SMNVEV (reference sequence). Germline trimming cut 10 bases from V and 5 bases from J; bases unmatched to any gene: 8. The CDR3 contains 13 residues. The CDR3 sequence: CATSTAGDNEQFF. The CDR3 coding sequence is TGTGCCACCTCCACTGCGGGAGACAATGAGCAGTTCTTC.

The gene calls are TRBV7-6 and TRBJ1-1; unclear D gene. CDR1 is SGHVS and CDR2 is FNYEAQ in the germline V gene. This CDR3 spans 16 amino acids. The germline V and J ends were trimmed by 5 bases and 0 bases, with 16 bases remaining between them. The CDR3 region is CASSKNRKPVNTEAFF. CDR3 DNA sequence: TGTGCCAGCAGCAAGAACAGAAAACCGGTGAACACTGAAGCTTTCTTT.

This clone was picked up a small number of times. V is TRBV6-2 or TRBV6-3 and J is TRBJ1-2; 7 nucleotides align to TRBD1. The CDR3 consists of 12 residues. From germline, CDR1 is MNHEY and CDR2 SVGEGT. The V gene end was trimmed by 4 bases and the J gene end by 8 bases; junction bases not matched to a gene: 4. DNA for the CDR3: TGTGCCAGCAGTTCCAACAGGGGCGGCTACACCTTC. This encodes CASSSNRGGYTF.

This sequence joins TRBV5-4 and TRBJ2-7; 7 nucleotides agree with TRBD2. The CDR3 runs 15 residues. Germline V gene lookup returns CDR1 SGHNT and CDR2 YYREEE (reference sequence). The V and J ends lost 4 bases and 3 bases, in that order; junction bases with no gene match: 10. The CDR3 region is CASSPRRDYIYEQYF. CDR3 sequence (DNA): TGTGCCAGCAGCCCCCGCCGGGACTACATCTACGAGCAGTACTTC.

This clone appeared once. The chain has TRBV24-1 and TRBJ2-3; 9 nucleotides agree with TRBD2. Germline V gene sequence: CDR1 KGHDR, CDR2 SFDVKD. With V trimmed by 3 bases and J by 3 bases, 3 bases remained unmatched. This CDR3 is built from 15 residues. CDR3 residues: CATSDMGLATDTQYF. The CDR3 DNA reads as TGTGCCACCAGTGATATGGGACTAGCAACAGATACGCAGTATTTT.

This chain joins TRBV14 and TRBJ2-3; weak D call: TRBD1 (5 bases). The CDR3 spans 16 residues. Germline V gives CDR1 SGHDN, CDR2 FVKESK. V was cut by 4 bases and J by 0 bases, with 14 bases left in between. The chain's CDR3 is CASSPWGVASTDTQYF. In DNA, the CDR3 is TGTGCCAGCAGCCCTTGGGGCGTCGCTAGCACAGATACGCAGTATTTT.

In this sample, this clone turned up once. The V call is TRBV6-2 or TRBV6-3, the J call TRBJ2-5, with a tentative D call TRBD1 (5 bases). The CDR3 runs 14 residues. Trimming removed 2 bases at V and 1 base at J, with 8 bases between. Germline-derived CDR1 and CDR2 are MNHEY and SVGEGT. As DNA, the CDR3 is TGTGCCAGCAGTTACGCAGGGTCCCAAGAGACCCAGTACTTC. This sequence encodes CASSYAGSQETQYF.

The rearrangement uses TRBV7-2 and TRBJ1-5; TRBD1 is a possible D gene (5 bases). This CDR3 comprises 14 residues. Germline-derived CDR1 and CDR2 are SGHTA and FQGNSA. Trimming left V 1 base short and J 5 bases short, with 9 bases between. The CDR3 bases are TGTGCCAGCAGCTTAGATCCGGGGGATCAGCCCCAGCATTTT. Its protein is CASSLDPGDQPQHF.

V is TRBV9 and J is TRBJ2-1; D might be TRBD1 (7 bases). The CDR3 spans 13 residues. The germline V gene encodes CDR1 SGDLS and CDR2 YYNGEE. Trimming removed 4 bases at V and 7 bases at J, with 12 bases between. DNA of the CDR3: TGTGCCAGCAGCCCGCAGGGGGGTAATGAGCAGTTCTTC. It encodes CASSPQGGNEQFF.

This sequence joins TRBV19 and TRBJ2-3; possibly TRBD2 for D (5 bases). The germline V gene has CDR1 LNHDA and CDR2 SQIVND (reference sequence). The V and J ends lost 4 bases and 0 bases respectively, with 11 bases between them. The CDR3 loop spans 15 amino acids. CDR3 amino acids: CASSNGVGSTDTQYF. The CDR3, as DNA: TGTGCCAGTAGTAACGGGGTGGGAAGCACAGATACGCAGTATTTT.

In the case of this clone: This same CDR3 is encoded by further DNA sequences in the sample. This chain links TRBV5-1 with TRBJ2-5, with D possibly being TRBD1 (5 bases). The V end lost 0 bases, the J end lost 3 bases, and 9 bases lay between the germline ends. The germline V gene has CDR1 SGHRS and CDR2 YFSETQ. The CDR3 covers 14 residues. CDR3 sequence (DNA): TGCGCCAGCAGCTTGGGGCAGGGTAAAGAGACCCAGTACTTC. Its protein product is CASSLGQGKETQYF.

V and J are TRBV28 and TRBJ2-1; 11 bases are a match to TRBD2. CDR3 length: 17 amino acids. Germline V gene lookup returns CDR1 MDHEN and CDR2 SYDVKM. With 1 base clipped from V and 3 bases from J, the junction kept 5 bases outside the gene matches. In DNA, the CDR3 is TGTGCCAGCAGTTTATTGTCTGGGACTAGCGGCTACAATGAGCAGTTCTTC. The encoded protein is CASSLLSGTSGYNEQFF.

The V call is TRBV5-5, the J call TRBJ2-7, with a tentative D call TRBD2 (6 bases). Trimming cost V 4 bases and J 3 bases, with 14 bases left between them. Germline CDR1 and CDR2: SGHKS and YYEKEE (reference sequence). This CDR3 is 14 amino acids long. For the CDR3, the DNA is TGTGCCAGCAGCCCTCCGGGACTCGTCTACGAGCAGTACTTC. Residues: CASSPPGLVYEQYF.

The chain joins TRBV3-1 (or the pseudogene TRBV3-2) to TRBJ1-6, with D hard to call. CDR1 is LGHDT and CDR2 is YNNKEL in the germline V gene (reference sequence). V was shortened by 4 bases and J by 7 bases, with 8 bases between the two germline ends. This CDR3 contains 13 residues. CDR3 residues: CASSPRPNSPLHF. CDR3 sequence (DNA): TGTGCCAGCAGCCCTAGACCCAATTCACCCCTCCACTTT.

This clone has only one observation. The CDR3 here is CASRPDNHSGNTIYF. As DNA, the CDR3 is TGTGCCAGTAGACCGGACAACCACTCTGGAAACACCATATATTTT. The chain has TRBV19 and TRBJ1-3; D may be TRBD1 (5 bases). Trimming removed 6 bases at V and 0 bases at J, with 12 bases between. Germline CDR1 LNHDA, CDR2 SQIVND (reference sequence). The CDR3 loop spans 15 amino acids.